This entry is about one T cell receptor (beta chain). The data derive from a study of OX40 agonist ivuxolimab in advanced cancers. Study at large: It was permissible to have had prior anti-PD-1, anti-PD-L1 or anti-CTLA-4 therapy, and about 40% had some. Partial responses were observed in three patients, of whom one had hepatocellular carcinoma and two had cutaneous melanoma.

Patients with autoimmune history or systemic immunosuppression were excluded. The data were produced by immunoSEQ multiplex PCR, yet TCRdb's version contains in-frame clones alone and is incomplete. Here the sample spans about 73,000 clones, around 84% being singletons. Germline-derived CDR1 and CDR2 are MNHEY and SVGAGI. J lost 5 bases, V lost 4 bases, and 12 bases had no gene match. This CDR3 is 16 amino acids long. Sequenced here: CD4+ or CD8+ T cells sorted from blood, sampled in a trial of the OX40 agonist ivuxolimab. This chain uses TRBV6-5 with TRBJ2-5; 8 bases map to TRBD2. The source is an adult with an advanced solid tumor such as melanoma, head and neck, liver or kidney cancer. CDR3 coding DNA: TGTGCCAGCAGTTCCCGACTAAGCGGGAGCGCTGAGACCCAGTACTTC. It yields the protein CASSSRLSGSAETQYF.